The T cell receptor (beta chain) described here comes from a study of T-cell memory formation after mild COVID-19. As for the study in general: Among the donors, TCR clusters were largely specific to each donor.

Findings and limits, study-wide: Contracting clones localized mainly to CM and EM when CD4+ and mainly to EMRA when CD8+. CD4/CD8 balance held among clones contracting day 15 to 85, and later expanders leaned CD4+. Detection of some responders pre-infection suggested pre-existing cross-reactive memory T cells participated.

About this clonotype itself: Its antigen is currently unknown.

TCRdb re-analysed the 5' RACE reads in MiXCR, keeping a single row per CDR3 protein. Among about half a million distinct CDR3 sequences, 15% to 20% were seen once, and the ten largest hold 12%. Sequenced material: PBMCs or a T cell subset sorted from them (not recorded which). This TCR was recovered from an adult woman who had mild COVID-19 (a few samples of this study predate the infection). Cell type and time point are not known.

The CDR3 protein is CASSPQGSPQETQYF. CDR3 DNA: TGTGCCAGCTCACCACAGGGTAGCCCCCAGGAGACCCAGTACTTC. The chain couples TRBV18 to TRBJ2-5; no clear D gene. Germline lookup yields CDR1 KGHSH and CDR2 LQKENI. This CDR3 is 15 amino acids long. Trimming cost V 1 base and J 5 bases, with 14 bases left between them.